This T cell receptor (beta chain) appears in the sequencing data of a study of blood T cell repertoires in COVID-19 (dated by TCRdb to about 2020). Study-wide context: The collaborator samples originated in the United States, Italy and Spain and spanned the acute and convalescent phases of COVID-19. The material from the prospective study consisted of cDNA or gDNA derived from T cells, B-cell-depleted T cells, or PBMCs. The dataset comprised deeply sampled blood TCRbeta repertoires from subjects exposed to, actively infected with, or recovered from COVID-19. A freely available public database, intended as a resource for researchers studying the immune response to SARS-CoV-2, is where the repertoires were released. The samples were drawn from the first 160 participants of the ongoing ImmuneRACE study and from some 1,300 subjects provided by 6 global collaborators. Nearly every sample came with metadata listing a de-identified subject ID, COVID-19 status, age in years and sex. Where HLA class I and class II types were available, the types were taken from metadata supplied by the sample provider, not from assay-based typing.

Summary of the overall study and its limitations: Clinical and demographic metadata were provided uncurated, with the amount varying by source and participant.

This clone has only one observation. The antigen it recognizes is unknown. Base-call qualities are not available, and no considerably larger clone is one nucleotide away. Whole blood was collected in K2EDTA tubes by collaborating institutions according to the institutions' own protocols. For TCRbeta analysis, collaborator samples were shipped as frozen whole blood, as isolated PBMCs, or as DNA extracted from either sample type. The immunoSEQ Assay, a bias-controlled multiplex PCR, was used to amplify TCRbeta CDR3 regions from genomic DNA. On the authors' methods: The number of nucleated cells in each sample was estimated by amplification of reference gene primers within the assay. To quantify the absolute abundance of each unique TCRbeta CDR3 rearrangement, sequence reads were collapsed and filtered. For each sample, productive Simpson clonality was calculated as the square root of Simpson's diversity index across productive rearrangements. The table comes from immuneACCESS by way of TCRdb, which keeps in-frame sequences with V and J called. Part of the clones is missing from these tables; in studies checked, under half for an unresolved V gene and the rest for unknown reasons. The DNA gave D and trimming, while V, J and clone size come from that table. The sample table lists roughly 190,000 clones, about nine tenths of them with a count of one. Of the sample, approximately 1% falls within the top ten clones.

Reading from cysteine to phenylalanine, the CDR3 counts 15 amino acids. Only the CDR3 part of the read is kept: 45 bases, read in frame from the first base. V and J are trimmed by 2 bases and 1 base, and the gene matches miss 5 bases of the junction. The germline V gene (reference sequence) yields GTSNPN for CDR1 and SVGIG for CDR2. The sample was peripheral blood. The sequence derives from a man aged 30 to 39 with acute or convalescent COVID-19. The rearrangement combines TRBV30 with TRBJ2-5, with TRBD2 matching 9 junction bases. The sequenced DNA is TGTGCCTGGAGTCGGGCTAGCGGGGTCCAAGAGACCCAGTACTTC. Translated, it reads CAWSRASGVQETQYF.